This TCR beta chain was profiled in a study of T-cell reconstitution after alpha-beta-depleted transplantation in children. On this clonotype itself: Its antigen is not identified. At one boundary the junction diverges from the germline segment, which might be a read error.

Study-level points and caveats: Counts and diversity of T cells one year after transplant came mostly from newly produced T cells. Surviving thymic progenitors and recipient T cells were the source of high TCRbeta diversity at day 60 in some patients. Reportedly, alpha-beta T cells present about two months post-transplant originated from several hundred expanded clones of graft origin.

A library of TCRbeta sequences, prepared with unique molecular identifiers, was generated. TCRdb processed the PCR reads anew with MiXCR; each CDR3 protein has one entry. The profile shows about a million distinct CDR3 sequences, about 26% of them singletons. The CDR3 extends over 15 amino acids. Germline V gives CDR1 SQVTM, CDR2 ANQGSEA. The sample here was PBMCs, mostly from graft donor cells, taken 360 days after TCRalphabeta/CD19-depleted stem cell transplant. V is TRBV29-1 and J is TRBJ2-5; 8 bases match TRBD2. The receptor was derived from a boy under two years old who had a stem cell transplant for SCID, so the T cells may come from the graft donor. CDR3 residues: CSVQEAGDAQETQYF. CDR3 nucleotides: TGCAGCGTTCAAGAAGCGGGGGACGCGCAAGAGACCCAGTACTTC.